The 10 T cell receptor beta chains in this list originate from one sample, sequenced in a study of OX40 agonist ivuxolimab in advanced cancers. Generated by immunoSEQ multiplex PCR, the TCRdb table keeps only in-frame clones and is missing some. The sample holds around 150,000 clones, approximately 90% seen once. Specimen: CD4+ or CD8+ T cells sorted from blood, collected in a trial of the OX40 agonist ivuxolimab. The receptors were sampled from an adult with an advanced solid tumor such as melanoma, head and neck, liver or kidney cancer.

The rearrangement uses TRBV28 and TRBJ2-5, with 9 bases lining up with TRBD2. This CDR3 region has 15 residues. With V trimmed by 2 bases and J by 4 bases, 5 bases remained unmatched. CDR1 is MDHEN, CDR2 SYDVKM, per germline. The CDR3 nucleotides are TGTGCCAGCAGTTTAGGAGCGGGAGGAGGAGAGACCCAGTACTTC. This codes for CASSLGAGGGETQYF.

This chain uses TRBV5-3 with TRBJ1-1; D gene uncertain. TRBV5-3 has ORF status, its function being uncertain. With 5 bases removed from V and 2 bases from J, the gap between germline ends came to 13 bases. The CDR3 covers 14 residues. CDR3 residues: CARRRARRNTEAFF. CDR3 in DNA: TGTGCCAGAAGGCGCGCGAGGAGAAACACTGAAGCTTTCTTT.

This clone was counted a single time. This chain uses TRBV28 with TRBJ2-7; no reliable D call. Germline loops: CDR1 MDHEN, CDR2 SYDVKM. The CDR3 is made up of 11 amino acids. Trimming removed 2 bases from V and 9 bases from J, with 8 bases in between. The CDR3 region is CASSLQEVQYF. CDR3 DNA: TGTGCCAGCAGTTTACAGGAAGTGCAGTACTTC.

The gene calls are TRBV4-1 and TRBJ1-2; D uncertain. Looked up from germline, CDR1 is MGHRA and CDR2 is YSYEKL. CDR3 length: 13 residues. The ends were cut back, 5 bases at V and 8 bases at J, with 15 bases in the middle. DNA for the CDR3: TGCGCCAGCAGCTCTATAGGGTCTTACGGCTACACCTTC. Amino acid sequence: CASSSIGSYGYTF.

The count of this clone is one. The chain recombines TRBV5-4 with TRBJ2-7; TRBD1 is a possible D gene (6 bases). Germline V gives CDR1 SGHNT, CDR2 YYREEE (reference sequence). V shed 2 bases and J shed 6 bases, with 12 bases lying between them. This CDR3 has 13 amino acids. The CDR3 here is CASSFGTGPEQYF. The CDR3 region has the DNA TGTGCCAGCAGCTTCGGTACAGGGCCCGAGCAGTACTTC.

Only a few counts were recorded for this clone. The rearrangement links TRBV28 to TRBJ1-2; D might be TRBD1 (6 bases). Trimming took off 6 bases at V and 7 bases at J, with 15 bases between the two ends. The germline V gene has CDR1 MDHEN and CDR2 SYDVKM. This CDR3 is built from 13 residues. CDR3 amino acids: CASSQQGRGGYTF. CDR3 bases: TGTGCCAGCAGCCAACAGGGTCGTGGTGGCTACACCTTC.

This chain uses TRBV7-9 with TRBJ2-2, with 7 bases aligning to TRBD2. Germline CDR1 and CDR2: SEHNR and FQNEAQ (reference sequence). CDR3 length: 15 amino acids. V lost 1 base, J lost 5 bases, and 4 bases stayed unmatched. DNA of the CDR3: TGTGCCAGCAGCTTAGGCGGGAGAGTAACCGGGGAGCTGTTTTTT. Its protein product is CASSLGGRVTGELFF.

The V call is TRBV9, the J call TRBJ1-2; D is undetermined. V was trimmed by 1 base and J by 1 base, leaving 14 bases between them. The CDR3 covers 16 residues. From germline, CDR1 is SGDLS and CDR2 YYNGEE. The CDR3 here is CASSVSGEIDNYGYTF. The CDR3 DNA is TGTGCCAGCAGCGTAAGCGGGGAGATAGATAACTATGGCTACACCTTC. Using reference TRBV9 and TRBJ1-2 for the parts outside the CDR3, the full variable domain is DSGVTQTPKHLITATGQRVTLRCSPRSGDLSVYWYQQSLDQGLQFLIQYYNGEERAKGNILERFSAQQFPDLHSELNLSSLELGDSALYFCASSVSGEIDNYGYTFGSGTRLTVV.

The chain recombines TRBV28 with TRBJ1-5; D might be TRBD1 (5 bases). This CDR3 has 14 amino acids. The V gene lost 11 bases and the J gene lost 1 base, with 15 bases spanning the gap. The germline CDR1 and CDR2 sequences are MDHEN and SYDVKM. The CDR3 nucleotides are TGTGCCGGGGGGAGGGAAAACAGCAATCAGCCCCAGCATTTT. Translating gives CAGGRENSNQPQHF. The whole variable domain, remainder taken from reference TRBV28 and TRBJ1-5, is DVKVTQSSRYLVKRTGEKVFLECVQDMDHENMFWYRQDPGLGLRLIYFSYDVKMKEKGDIPEGYSVSREKKERFSLILESASTNQTSMYLCAGGRENSNQPQHFGDGTRLSIL.

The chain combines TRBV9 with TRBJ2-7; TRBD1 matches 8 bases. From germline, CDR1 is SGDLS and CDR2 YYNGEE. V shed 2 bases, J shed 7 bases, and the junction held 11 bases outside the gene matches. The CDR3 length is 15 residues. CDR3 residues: CASSVNAGGAEEQYF. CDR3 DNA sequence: TGTGCCAGCAGCGTGAACGCAGGGGGCGCAGAAGAGCAGTACTTC.